The table lists the clone carrying this TCR beta chain with a few counts. Its matching antigen is unknown. A J-beta primer mix and a sample-barcoded 5' primer were used in a second PCR of roughly 6 to 11 cycles. All samples yielded 2.5 million or more CDR3-containing paired-end reads. One entry per CDR3 protein, called by TCRdb with MiXCR from the 5' RACE reads. The sample holds approximately 1,700,000 distinct CDR3 sequences, approximately 40% seen once. These data are taken from a study of blood T cells in healthy people across ages. Study-level information: About one barcoded beta molecule per two T cells came from capture by template switching. Study-level points and caveats: Per million T cells, the diversity of TCR beta decreased roughly linearly as age advanced.

Germline V gives CDR1 DFQATT, CDR2 SNEGSKA (reference sequence). The CDR3 runs 13 residues. V shed 6 bases and J shed 4 bases, with 15 bases lying between them. The receptor was derived from a human donor in good health. The J gene is TRBJ1-2, the V gene TRBV20-1, with TRBD1 as a possible D gene (5 bases). The material sequenced was blood. The CDR3: CSAVPGGGYGYTF. The DNA for the CDR3 is TGCAGTGCCGTCCCTGGGGGAGGCTATGGCTACACCTTC.